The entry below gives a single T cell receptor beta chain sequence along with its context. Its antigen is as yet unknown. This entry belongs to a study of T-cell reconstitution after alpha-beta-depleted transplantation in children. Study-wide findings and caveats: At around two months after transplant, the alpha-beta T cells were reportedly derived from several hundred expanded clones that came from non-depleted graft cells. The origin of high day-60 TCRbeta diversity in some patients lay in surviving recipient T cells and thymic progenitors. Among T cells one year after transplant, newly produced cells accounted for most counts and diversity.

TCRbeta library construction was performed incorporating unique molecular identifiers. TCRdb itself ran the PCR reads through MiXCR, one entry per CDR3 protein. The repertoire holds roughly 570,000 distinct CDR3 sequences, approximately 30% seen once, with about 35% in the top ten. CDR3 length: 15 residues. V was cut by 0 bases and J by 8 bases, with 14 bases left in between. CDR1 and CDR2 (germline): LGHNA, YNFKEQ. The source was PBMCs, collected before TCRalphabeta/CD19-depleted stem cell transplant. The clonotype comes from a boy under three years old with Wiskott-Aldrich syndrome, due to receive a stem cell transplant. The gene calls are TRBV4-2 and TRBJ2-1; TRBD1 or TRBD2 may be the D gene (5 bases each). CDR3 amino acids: CASSQEGRRVDEQFF. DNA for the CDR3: TGTGCCAGCAGCCAAGAGGGACGGCGTGTGGATGAGCAGTTCTTC.